This T cell receptor beta chain was observed in a study of cytomegalovirus exposure and HLA in healthy donors. On the study more broadly: The roughly 120 validation repertoires, a later analysis reported, used the same platform as the approximately 670 repertoires from the first cohort. Whole-study findings and limits: Some public TCRs appeared in many individuals, while most sequences were rare.

Germline-derived CDR1 and CDR2 are MGHDK and SYGVNS. Trimming took 5 bases from V and 1 from J, leaving 9 bases between them. This CDR3 is 14 amino acids long. In its sample, this clone was seen a few times. Its cognate antigen is unknown. Some clones are missing from TCRdb's copy, which holds only in-frame ones; the method was immunoSEQ multiplex PCR. The repertoire has around 180,000 clones, 84% of them found once; the top ten carry about 7%. The genes are TRBV25-1 and TRBJ1-5, with D unresolved. This TCR was recovered from a man between 18 and 29 years old in good health and CMV-seropositive. The material sequenced was PBMCs. CDR3 DNA sequence: TGTGCCAGCAGTCCCCACACCAGCAATCAGCCCCAGCATTTT. It yields the protein CASSPHTSNQPQHF.